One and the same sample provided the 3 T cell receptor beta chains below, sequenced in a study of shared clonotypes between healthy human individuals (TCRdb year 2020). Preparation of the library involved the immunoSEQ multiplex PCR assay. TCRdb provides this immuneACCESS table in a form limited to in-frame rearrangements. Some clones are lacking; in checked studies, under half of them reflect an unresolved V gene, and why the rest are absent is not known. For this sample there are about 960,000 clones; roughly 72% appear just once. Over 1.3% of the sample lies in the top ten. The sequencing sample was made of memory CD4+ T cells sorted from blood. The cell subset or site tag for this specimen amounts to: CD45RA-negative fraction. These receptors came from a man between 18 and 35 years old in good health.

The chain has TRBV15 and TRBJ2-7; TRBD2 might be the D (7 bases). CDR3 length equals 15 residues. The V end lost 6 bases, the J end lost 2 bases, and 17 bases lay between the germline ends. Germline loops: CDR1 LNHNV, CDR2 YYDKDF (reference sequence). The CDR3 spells CATRARGEGTYEQYF. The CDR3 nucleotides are TGTGCCACCAGGGCGAGGGGGGAGGGAACCTACGAGCAGTACTTC.

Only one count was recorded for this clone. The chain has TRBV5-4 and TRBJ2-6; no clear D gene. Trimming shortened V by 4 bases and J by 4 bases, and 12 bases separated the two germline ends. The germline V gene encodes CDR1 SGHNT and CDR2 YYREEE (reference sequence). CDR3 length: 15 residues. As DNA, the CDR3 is TGTGCCAGCAGCCAGGACGCGCTGGGGGCCAACGTCCTGACTTTC. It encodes CASSQDALGANVLTF. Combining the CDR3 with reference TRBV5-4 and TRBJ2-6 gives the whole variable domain ETGVTQSPTHLIKTRGQQVTLRCSSQSGHNTVSWYQQALGQGPQFIFQYYREEENGRGNFPPRFSGLQFPNYSSELNVNALELDDSALYLCASSQDALGANVLTFGAGSRLTVL.

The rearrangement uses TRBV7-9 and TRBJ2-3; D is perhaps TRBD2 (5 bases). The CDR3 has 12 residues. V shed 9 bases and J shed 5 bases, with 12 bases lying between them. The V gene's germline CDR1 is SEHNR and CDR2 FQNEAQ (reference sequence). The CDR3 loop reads CASKREGDTQYF. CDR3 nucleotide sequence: TGTGCCAGTAAGAGAGAGGGAGATACGCAGTATTTT.